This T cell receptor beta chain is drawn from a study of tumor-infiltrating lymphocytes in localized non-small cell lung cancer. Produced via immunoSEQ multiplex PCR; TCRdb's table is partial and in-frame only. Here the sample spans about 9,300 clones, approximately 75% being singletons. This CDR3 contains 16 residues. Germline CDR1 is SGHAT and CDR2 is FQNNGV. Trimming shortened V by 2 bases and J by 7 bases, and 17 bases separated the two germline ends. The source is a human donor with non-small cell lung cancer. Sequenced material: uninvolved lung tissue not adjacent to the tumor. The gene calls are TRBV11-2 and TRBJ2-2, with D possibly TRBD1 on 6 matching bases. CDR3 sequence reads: CASSLSWGRGIGELFF. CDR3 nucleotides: TGTGCCAGCAGCTTAAGCTGGGGGCGTGGGATCGGGGAGCTGTTTTTT.